This T cell receptor (beta chain) stems from a study of T-cell reconstitution after alpha-beta-depleted transplantation in children. Germline assignment: CDR1 MNHNS and CDR2 SASEGT. The trim removed 4 bases at V and 5 bases at J, leaving 9 bases unmatched. The CDR3 loop spans 17 amino acids. Researchers prepared the TCRbeta library using unique molecular identifiers, the study reports. Each CDR3 protein gets one entry after TCRdb re-called the PCR reads with MiXCR. The table shows about 600,000 distinct CDR3 sequences, with over 9.5% occurring only once. The input for sequencing was PBMCs from the stem cell graft donor, taken from the stem cell graft. The gene calls are TRBV6-1 and TRBJ2-5, with 14 bases lining up with TRBD2. The sequence was obtained from a human donor who donated a stem cell graft to a child with acute myeloid leukemia. The CDR3 sequence: CASSGLTSGRAGETQYF. In DNA, the CDR3 is TGTGCCAGCAGTGGCCTGACTAGCGGGAGGGCCGGGGAGACCCAGTACTTC.